This T cell receptor beta chain stems from a study of T cells expressing NK-cell markers. Germline CDR1 is SGHNT and CDR2 is YENEEA. This CDR3 has 16 amino acids. One entry per CDR3 protein, without DNA, is what TCRdb gives after re-calling the 5' RACE reads. Its table lists around 470,000 distinct CDR3 sequences. The sequenced material came from blood T cells: a sorted CD56 or NKG2C T cell subset, CD4+ or CD8+ T cells, or bulk PBMC T cells (not recorded which). The receptor was derived from a woman aged 45-60 years in good health. J is TRBJ2-3 and V is TRBV11-3; TCRdb's assignment of TRBD1 cannot be checked, as there is no DNA. CDR3 sequence reads: CASSPRTRGGTDTQYF.